These 5 T cell receptor beta chains originate from one sample sequenced in a study of blood T cell repertoires in COVID-19. Sequenced by immunoSEQ multiplex PCR; TCRdb stores in-frame clones only, minus some. This table holds about 270,000 clones, 83% found once. Sequencing was performed on peripheral blood. The origin of the receptors is a woman aged 45-60 years who had recovered from COVID-19.

V gene TRBV25-1 combines with J gene TRBJ1-5, with D unclear. The CDR3 has 15 residues. The germline V gene encodes CDR1 MGHDK and CDR2 SYGVNS. V was trimmed by 4 bases and J by 1 base, leaving 11 bases between them. The CDR3 region has the DNA TGTGCCAGCAGTGGCTACGACTTGAGCAATCAGCCCCAGCATTTT. It is translated as CASSGYDLSNQPQHF.

The sample holds many counts of this clone. The chain links TRBV6-2 or TRBV6-3 to TRBJ2-7; D is possibly TRBD2 (7 bases). Between the trimmed V and J ends, which lost 4 bases and 3 bases, there was a span of 13 bases. Germline CDR1 is MNHEY and CDR2 is SVGEGT. The CDR3 length is 14 residues. The CDR3 loop reads CASSSDGGLYEQYF. The CDR3 nucleotides are TGTGCCAGCAGTTCTGACGGGGGGCTCTACGAGCAGTACTTC.

V usage is TRBV4-3 and J usage is TRBJ2-7; D uncertain. V gave up 0 bases and J gave up 3 bases, with 6 bases separating them. The CDR3 is 13 amino acids. Germline assignment: CDR1 LGHNA and CDR2 YSLEER. In nucleotides, the CDR3 is TGCGCCAGCAGCCAAGATTCTAGCTACGAGCAGTACTTC. Translating it yields CASSQDSSYEQYF.

This clone was seen a single time. V is TRBV7-2 and J is TRBJ1-2; D is unresolved. The CDR3 sequence is 13 residues long. The germline gives CDR1 SGHTA, CDR2 FQGNSA. Deletions cut 7 bases from V and 8 bases from J, with 17 bases between. This CDR3 reads CASTPGWGFGYTF. Written as DNA, the CDR3 is TGTGCCAGCACCCCGGGGTGGGGATTCGGCTACACCTTC. Supplemented by reference TRBV7-2 and TRBJ1-2, the full variable domain reads GAGVSQSPSNKVTEKGKDVELRCDPISGHTALYWYRQSLGQGLEFLIYFQGNSAPDKSGLPSDRFSAERTGGSVSTLTIQRTQQEDSAVYLCASTPGWGFGYTFGSGTRLTVV.

The V and J genes are TRBV9 and TRBJ1-1; TRBD1 agrees at 8 bases. The CDR3 loop spans 14 amino acids. Per germline, CDR1 SGDLS and CDR2 YYNGEE. The trim removed 4 bases at V and 8 bases at J, leaving 10 bases unmatched. CDR3 nucleotide sequence: TGTGCCAGCAGCCCTTCCTCAGGGGGCCGGGAAGCTTTCTTT. It yields the protein CASSPSSGGREAFF.